What follows are 14 T cell receptor beta chains derived from one specimen sequenced in a study of T-cell reconstitution after alpha-beta-depleted transplantation in children. Unique molecular identifiers were incorporated into the prepared TCRbeta library. Each CDR3 protein gets one entry after TCRdb re-called the PCR reads with MiXCR. The table includes around 400,000 distinct CDR3 sequences, roughly a tenth detected once. The sample consisted of PBMCs from the stem cell graft donor, taken from the stem cell graft. These receptors all stem from a human donor who donated a stem cell graft to a child with acute myeloid leukemia.

This clonotype has only a few counts. The chain carries TRBV5-6 and TRBJ2-5; D perhaps matches TRBD2 (6 bases). The CDR3 runs 15 residues. Germline V CDR1 and CDR2: SGHDT, YYEEEE. Trimming took off 4 bases at V and 1 base at J, with 14 bases between the two ends. The chain's CDR3 is CASSQLSGTQETQYF. In DNA, the CDR3 is TGTGCCAGCAGCCAACTTAGCGGCACCCAAGAGACCCAGTACTTC.

The chain joins TRBV11-1 to TRBJ2-2; 7 nucleotides match TRBD2. This CDR3 region has 18 residues. Germline CDR1 and CDR2: SGHAT and FQDESV (reference sequence). J gave up 4 bases and V 5 bases, and 16 bases lay outside the gene matches. CDR3 bases: TGTGCCAGCAGCAGGGGAACGGCGGGAGTTCGGGGCACCGGGGAGCTGTTTTTT. This gives the protein CASSRGTAGVRGTGELFF. The full variable domain, its missing parts supplied by reference TRBV11-1 and TRBJ2-2, is EAEVAQSPRYKITEKSQAVAFWCDPISGHATLYWYRQILGQGPELLVQFQDESVVDDSQLPKDRFSAERLKGVDSTLKIQPAELGDSAMYLCASSRGTAGVRGTGELFFGEGSRLTVL.

V gene TRBV20-1 combines with J gene TRBJ1-2, with TRBD1 as a possible D gene (5 bases). The V gene lost 5 bases and the J gene lost 13 bases, with 20 bases spanning the gap. The CDR3 consists of 12 residues. Germline V gives CDR1 DFQATT, CDR2 SNEGSKA (reference sequence). The CDR3 protein is CSAPRGRHYSTF. As DNA, the CDR3 is TGCAGTGCTCCGAGGGGTAGGCACTACTCCACCTTC.

This clonotype was seen a handful of times. The J gene is TRBJ1-2, the V gene TRBV3-1, with D possibly TRBD1 on 5 matching bases. Germline assignment: CDR1 LGHDT and CDR2 YNNKEL (reference sequence). V lost 2 bases and J lost 6, with 10 bases in between. The CDR3 covers 13 residues. The CDR3 region is CASSQREGHGYTF. In DNA, the CDR3 is TGTGCCAGCAGCCAACGGGAGGGGCATGGCTACACCTTC.

This clonotype was picked up a small number of times. V usage is TRBV5-6 and J usage is TRBJ2-1; D unclear. The CDR3 has 11 residues. Germline V gene sequence: CDR1 SGHDT, CDR2 YYEEEE. The V gene lost 0 bases and the J gene lost 10 bases, with 5 bases spanning the gap. DNA of the CDR3: TGTGCCAGCAGCTTGGGGAAGGAGCAGTTCTTC. This gives the protein CASSLGKEQFF.

In its sample, this clonotype was seen a few times. The chain employs TRBV10-3 and TRBJ1-1, with TRBD1 matching over 7 bases. Germline values: CDR1 ENHRY, CDR2 SYGVKD. This CDR3 contains 14 residues. The ends lost 6 bases at V and 4 bases at J; junction bases unmatched: 8. The DNA for the CDR3 is TGTGCCATCAGCCCCGGACAGGCGGGCACTGAAGCTTTCTTT. Protein product: CAISPGQAGTEAFF.

This clonotype occurred a few times. V gene TRBV5-1 combines with J gene TRBJ2-6; TRBD1 agrees at 11 bases. The CDR3 is 17 residues long. CDR1 and CDR2 (germline): SGHRS, YFSETQ. The ends lost 6 bases at V and 0 bases at J; junction bases unmatched: 5. Here the CDR3 DNA reads TGCGCCAGCATGGGGACAGGGGGTTTCTCTGGGGCCAACGTCCTGACTTTC. This gives the protein CASMGTGGFSGANVLTF.

This clonotype was counted many times. J is TRBJ2-5 and V is TRBV29-1; D not certain. There are 14 residues in the CDR3. V lost 6 bases, J lost 2 bases, and 16 bases lay in between. Per the germline V gene, CDR1 is SQVTM and CDR2 is ANQGSEA. The CDR3 nucleotides are TGCAGCGTAAGAAGGGTAGGGTATCAAGAGACCCAGTACTTC. Its translation is CSVRRVGYQETQYF.

This clonotype has at least ten counts. This rearrangement joins TRBV27 to TRBJ2-5, with D possibly TRBD1 on 5 matching bases. The V gene lost 1 base and the J gene lost 10 bases, with 16 bases spanning the gap. CDR1 and CDR2 (germline): MNHEY, SMNVEV (reference sequence). This CDR3 contains 14 residues. The CDR3 DNA reads TGTGCCAGCAGTTTATGGGCCTCAACAGGATTCCAGTACTTC. Translating it yields CASSLWASTGFQYF.

The chain couples TRBV5-1 to TRBJ2-3, with a weak D call TRBD2 (5 bases). The V end lost 1 base, the J end lost 0 bases, and 12 bases lay between the germline ends. CDR3 size: 16 residues. Per the germline V gene, CDR1 is SGHRS and CDR2 is YFSETQ. The CDR3 region has the DNA TGCGCCAGCAGCTTGATCCTAGCCAAGAGCACAGATACGCAGTATTTT. Translated: CASSLILAKSTDTQYF.

This clonotype was detected ten times or more. The gene calls are TRBV20-1 and TRBJ2-7, with 13 bases identical to TRBD2. Unmatched junction bases numbered 2, after V lost 4 bases and J lost 5 bases. This CDR3 is 13 amino acids long. Germline values: CDR1 DFQATT, CDR2 SNEGSKA (reference sequence). The CDR3 nucleotides read TGCAGTGCTATAGGACTAGCGGGAGACGAGCAGTACTTC. It specifies CSAIGLAGDEQYF.

The chain recombines TRBV11-1 with TRBJ2-3, with 16 bases fitting TRBD2. The J segment lost 4 bases and the V segment lost 5 bases, leaving 9 bases of the junction unmatched. Germline assignment: CDR1 SGHAT and CDR2 FQDESV (reference sequence). The CDR3 has 18 residues. DNA of the CDR3: TGTGCCAGCAGCCACACGGGACTAGCGGGAGGGCCGTCAGATACGCAGTATTTT. It specifies CASSHTGLAGGPSDTQYF.

This clonotype was counted ten times or more. The chain joins TRBV7-8 to TRBJ2-7; 8 nucleotides match TRBD2. The V and J ends lost 5 bases and 3 bases, in that order; junction bases with no gene match: 12. The CDR3 is made up of 16 amino acids. The V gene's germline CDR1 is SGHVS and CDR2 FQNEAQ. CDR3 DNA sequence: TGTGCCAGCAGCATCAGGGCGGGAGGTGGGGACTACGAGCAGTACTTC. Translated: CASSIRAGGGDYEQYF.

V is TRBV5-1 and J is TRBJ2-7, with TRBD1 matching 7 bases. V trimming: 4 bases; J trimming: 6 bases; junction bases outside the gene matches: 7. CDR3 length: 13 amino acids. Looked up from germline, CDR1 is SGHRS and CDR2 is YFSETQ. The CDR3 DNA reads as TGCGCCAGCAGCCCGGGACAGAGAGTCGAGCAGTACTTC. Its protein product is CASSPGQRVEQYF.